A selection of T cell receptor beta chains follows, all from one sample in a study of shared clonotypes between healthy human individuals. Sequenced by immunoSEQ multiplex PCR; TCRdb stores in-frame clones only, minus some. This repertoire shows approximately 2,300,000 clones, 85% to 95% found once; its top ten account for approximately 0.4%. The sample consisted of naive CD4+ T cells from PBMCs. These receptors all stem from a man aged 18 to 29 in good health. Some clones in this sample may be carry-over from other donors' samples. Each CDR3 is given with its conserved first and last residue. A D gene is named only where the DNA matches it firmly. Clone size is not always given. Where it is, it says once, few, many or a class for expanded clones.

>TRBJ2-2|TRBV5-1|NA|NA
CASSLEGTSNTGELFF
TGCGCCAGCAGCTTGGAAGGCACCTCGAACACCGGGGAGCTGTTTTTT
>TRBJ1-4|TRBV7-9|NA|NA
CASSVDYATNEKLFF
TGTGCCAGCAGCGTTGATTATGCAACTAATGAAAAACTGTTTTTT
>TRBJ2-5|TRBV7-2|NA|NA
CASSGRRETQYF
TGTGCCAGCAGCGGGAGGAGGGAGACCCAGTACTTC
>TRBJ2-7|TRBV4-3|TRBD2|NA
CASSQIAGGPGEQYF
TGCGCCAGCAGCCAGATAGCGGGAGGGCCCGGCGAGCAGTACTTC
>TRBJ2-3|TRBV5-1|TRBD2|NA
CASSAGRDTQYF
TGCGCCAGCAGCGCCGGGAGGGATACGCAGTATTTT
>TRBJ2-5|TRBV5-8|TRBD2|NA
CASNEGLGQETQYF
TGTGCCAGCAACGAGGGACTAGGCCAAGAGACCCAGTACTTC
>TRBJ1-4|TRBV6-1|NA|once
CASSHPDGGEKLFF
TGTGCCAGCAGTCATCCGGACGGAGGGGAAAAACTGTTTTTT
>TRBJ1-2|TRBV5-1|NA|NA
CASSSAGTTIYGYTF
TGCGCCAGCAGCTCAGCCGGGACAACGATCTATGGCTACACCTTC
>TRBJ2-1|TRBV6-1|NA|NA
CASRFGGADYNEQFF
TGTGCCAGCCGTTTCGGTGGGGCCGATTACAATGAGCAGTTCTTC
>TRBJ2-7|TRBV9|TRBD2|NA
CASSFSSSGGPYEQYF
TGTGCCAGCAGCTTCTCCTCTAGCGGGGGTCCCTACGAGCAGTACTTC
>TRBJ1-1|TRBV9|NA|NA
CASSVAVGTEAFF
TGTGCCAGCAGCGTAGCGGTGGGCACTGAAGCTTTCTTT
>TRBJ2-4|TRBV9|NA|NA
CASSVGEGSTNIQYF
TGTGCCAGCAGCGTAGGGGAAGGGTCGACGAACATTCAGTACTTC
>TRBJ2-1|TRBV4-2|TRBD2|NA
CASSQGIIGTSSYNEQFF
TGTGCCAGCAGCCAAGGAATAATTGGGACTAGCTCGTACAATGAGCAGTTCTTC
>TRBJ1-2|TRBV16|TRBD1|NA
CASSQIRGTGDHGYTF
TGTGCCAGCAGCCAAATCCGAGGGACAGGGGATCATGGCTACACCTTC
>TRBJ1-4|TRBV15|TRBD1|NA
CATSRDHRGFKAEKLFF
TGTGCCACCAGCAGAGATCACAGGGGATTTAAGGCTGAAAAACTGTTTTTT
>TRBJ2-7|TRBV6-1|NA|NA
CASSEVREQYF
TGTGCCAGCAGTGAAGTGAGAGAGCAGTACTTC
>TRBJ2-7|TRBV6-1|NA|NA
CASSGDRTSYEQYF
TGTGCCAGCAGTGGAGACAGAACTTCCTACGAGCAGTACTTC
>TRBJ2-7|TRBV6-5|NA|NA
CASSHRRQTYEQYF
TGTGCCAGCAGCCACCGACGCCAAACCTACGAGCAGTACTTC
>TRBJ2-7|TRBV6-5|TRBD1|NA
CASGDRAYEQYF
TGTGCCAGTGGGGACAGAGCCTACGAGCAGTACTTC
>TRBJ2-7|TRBV7-9|TRBD1|NA
CASSPAQGEVGEQYF
TGTGCCAGCAGCCCCGCGCAGGGGGAAGTAGGCGAGCAGTACTTC
>TRBJ1-2|TRBV6-5|NA|NA
CASSYYQGTYGYTF
TGTGCCAGCAGTTACTACCAGGGAACCTATGGCTACACCTTC
>TRBJ2-2|TRBV7-3|NA|NA
CASSPRHTGELFF
TGTGCCAGCAGCCCACGACACACCGGGGAGCTGTTTTTT
>TRBJ2-3|TRBV5-1|TRBD1|NA
CASSLGGTGEDTQYF
TGCGCCAGCAGCTTGGGTGGGACAGGGGAGGATACGCAGTATTTT
>TRBJ1-2|TRBV7-2|NA|NA
CASTSLAGDGYTF
TGTGCCAGCACCTCTCTTGCAGGGGATGGCTACACCTTC
>TRBJ2-5|TRBV9|NA|once
CASSDADTSGGKTQYF
TGTGCCAGCAGCGACGCAGATACTTCAGGGGGGAAGACCCAGTACTTC
>TRBJ2-5|TRBV7-2|TRBD2|NA
CASSLGLAGVETQYF
TGTGCCAGCAGCTTGGGTCTAGCGGGAGTGGAGACCCAGTACTTC
>TRBJ2-7|TRBV30|NA|NA
CAWSRGRAPRSYEQYF
TGTGCCTGGAGCCGGGGAAGGGCCCCCCGTAGTTACGAGCAGTACTTC
>TRBJ2-3|TRBV30|TRBD2|NA
CAWSLSGLAGSTDTQYF
TGTGCCTGGAGTCTCTCGGGACTAGCGGGGTCCACAGATACGCAGTATTTT
>TRBJ2-7|TRBV9|NA|NA
CASSVAARSPYEQYF
TGTGCCAGCAGCGTAGCTGCCAGGTCCCCCTACGAGCAGTACTTC
>TRBJ2-1|TRBV4-3|NA|NA
CASSRGTLNEQFF
TGCGCCAGCAGCCGCGGGACTCTCAATGAGCAGTTCTTC
>TRBJ1-2|TRBV5-1|NA|NA
CASSLSGVDGYTF
TGCGCCAGCAGCTTGTCAGGGGTAGATGGCTACACCTTC
>TRBJ1-2|TRBV29-1|NA|NA
CSVEANYGYTF
TGCAGCGTGGAAGCTAACTATGGCTACACCTTC
>TRBJ1-6|TRBV9|NA|NA
CASSALYSYNSPLHF
TGTGCCAGCAGCGCCCTGTACTCCTATAATTCACCCCTCCACTTT
>TRBJ1-1|TRBV30|TRBD1|NA
CAWSTYRGGTEAFF
TGTGCCTGGAGCACTTACAGGGGAGGCACTGAAGCTTTCTTT
>TRBJ1-6|TRBV30|TRBD1|NA
CAWSVGTGVDPLHF
TGTGCCTGGAGTGTAGGGACAGGGGTCGATCCCCTCCACTTT
>TRBJ2-3|TRBV5-1|TRBD1|NA
CASSVGQGVTDTQYF
TGCGCCAGCAGCGTGGGACAGGGGGTCACAGATACGCAGTATTTT
>TRBJ2-7|TRBV30|NA|NA
CAWKTPSRLYEQYF
TGTGCCTGGAAGACCCCTAGCAGACTATACGAGCAGTACTTC
>TRBJ1-4|TRBV28|NA|NA
CATTAGEYEKLFF
TGTGCGACTACGGCAGGGGAATATGAAAAACTGTTTTTT
>TRBJ1-2|TRBV7-2|TRBD1|NA
CASSPRTGGYGYTF
TGTGCCAGCAGCCCACGCACAGGGGGCTATGGCTACACCTTC
>TRBJ2-7|TRBV6-5|NA|NA
CASSYVGGEQYF
TGTGCCAGCAGTTACGTAGGAGGAGAGCAGTACTTC
>TRBJ1-2|TRBV19|NA|NA
CASSPRQANYGYTF
TGTGCCAGTAGTCCCCGGCAAGCTAACTATGGCTACACCTTC
>TRBJ2-1|TRBV5-1|TRBD2|NA
CASSLGLAGRRDEQFF
TGCGCCAGCAGCTTGGGGCTAGCGGGACGTCGGGATGAGCAGTTCTTC
>TRBJ1-1|TRBV5-6|TRBD1|NA
CASSRGTGEAFF
TGTGCCAGCAGCCGAGGGACAGGTGAAGCTTTCTTT
>TRBJ1-2|TRBV5-1|TRBD1|few
CASSLQGDNYGYTF
TGCGCCAGCAGCTTGCAGGGGGATAACTATGGCTACACCTTC